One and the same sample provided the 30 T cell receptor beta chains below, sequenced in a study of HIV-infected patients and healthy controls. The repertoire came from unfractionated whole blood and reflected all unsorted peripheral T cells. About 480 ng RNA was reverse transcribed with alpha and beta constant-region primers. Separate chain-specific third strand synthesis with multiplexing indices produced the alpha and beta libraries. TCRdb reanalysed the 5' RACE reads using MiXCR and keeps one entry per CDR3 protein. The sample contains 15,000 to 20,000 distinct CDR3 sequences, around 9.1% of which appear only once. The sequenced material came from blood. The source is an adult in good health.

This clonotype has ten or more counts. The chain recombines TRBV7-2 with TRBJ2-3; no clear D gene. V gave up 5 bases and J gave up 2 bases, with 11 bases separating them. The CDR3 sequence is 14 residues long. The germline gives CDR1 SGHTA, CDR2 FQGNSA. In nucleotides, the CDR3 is TGTGCCAGCAGCCCAAGAAGGTTCACAGATACGCAGTATTTT. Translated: CASSPRRFTDTQYF.

The DNA of the CDR3 is TGTGCCAGTAGCAGCGGGAGGGAACTTCAAGAGACCCAGTACTTC. As protein: CASSSGRELQETQYF. This chain connects TRBV25-1 to TRBJ2-5; 10 bases are a match to TRBD2. Losses at the gene ends were 9 bases for V and 2 bases for J; bases not matched to a gene: 9. Germline-derived CDR1 and CDR2 are MGHDK and SYGVNS. The CDR3 has 15 residues.

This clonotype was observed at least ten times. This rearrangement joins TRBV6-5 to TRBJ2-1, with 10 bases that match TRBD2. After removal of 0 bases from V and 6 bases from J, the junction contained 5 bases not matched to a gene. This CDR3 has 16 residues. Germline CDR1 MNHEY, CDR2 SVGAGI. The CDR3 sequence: CASSYSRASGGNEQFF. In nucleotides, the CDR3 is TGTGCCAGCAGTTACTCTAGGGCTAGCGGGGGCAATGAGCAGTTCTTC.

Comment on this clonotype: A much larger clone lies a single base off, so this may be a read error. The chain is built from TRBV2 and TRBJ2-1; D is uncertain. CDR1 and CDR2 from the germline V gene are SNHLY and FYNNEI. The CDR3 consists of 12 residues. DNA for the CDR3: TGTGCCGGCAGTGAATCCCCCAGAGTCCCGTTCTTC. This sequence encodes CAGSESPRVPFF.

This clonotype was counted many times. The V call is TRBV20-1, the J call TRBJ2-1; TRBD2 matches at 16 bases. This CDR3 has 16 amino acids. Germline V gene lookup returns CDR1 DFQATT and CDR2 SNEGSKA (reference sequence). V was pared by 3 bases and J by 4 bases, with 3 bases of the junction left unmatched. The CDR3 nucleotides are TGCAGTGCTAGTGGGACTAGCGGGAGGGGGTACAATGAGCAGTTCTTC. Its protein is CSASGTSGRGYNEQFF.

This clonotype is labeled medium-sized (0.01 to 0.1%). The CDR3 DNA sequence: TGTGCCAGCAGTCTAGCGGGCCACCAAGAGACCCAGTACTTC. Residues: CASSLAGHQETQYF. The rearrangement joins TRBV25-1 to TRBJ2-5, with 8 bases matching TRBD2. The germline V gene has CDR1 MGHDK and CDR2 SYGVNS. The CDR3 length is 14 residues. V was clipped by 5 bases and J by 0 bases; unmatched bases: 2.

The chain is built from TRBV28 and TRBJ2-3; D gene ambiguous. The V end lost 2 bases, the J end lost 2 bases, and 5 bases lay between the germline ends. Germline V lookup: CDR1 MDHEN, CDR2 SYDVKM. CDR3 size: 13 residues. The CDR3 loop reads CASSLISTDTQYF. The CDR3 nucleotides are TGTGCCAGCAGTTTAATATCCACAGATACGCAGTATTTT.

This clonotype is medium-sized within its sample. For the CDR3, the DNA is TGCAGTGCTAGAGATAGTGGGACAGGGGCAGCCGAAGCTTTCTTT. This gives the protein CSARDSGTGAAEAFF. The chain carries TRBV20-1 and TRBJ1-1; 10 bases map to TRBD1. Germline assignment: CDR1 DFQATT and CDR2 SNEGSKA (reference sequence). V lost 0 bases to trimming and J lost 8 bases; unmatched junction nucleotides: 9. This CDR3 is 15 amino acids long.

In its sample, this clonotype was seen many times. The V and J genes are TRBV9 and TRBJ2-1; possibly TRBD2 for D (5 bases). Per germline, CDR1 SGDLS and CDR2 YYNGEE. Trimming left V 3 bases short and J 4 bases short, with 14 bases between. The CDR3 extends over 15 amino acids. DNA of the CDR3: TGTGCCAGCAGCGCCCAGGCGGGTTATTACAATGAGCAGTTCTTC. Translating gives CASSAQAGYYNEQFF. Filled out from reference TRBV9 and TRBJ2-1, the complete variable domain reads DSGVTQTPKHLITATGQRVTLRCSPRSGDLSVYWYQQSLDQGLQFLIQYYNGEERAKGNILERFSAQQFPDLHSELNLSSLELGDSALYFCASSAQAGYYNEQFFGPGTRLTVL.

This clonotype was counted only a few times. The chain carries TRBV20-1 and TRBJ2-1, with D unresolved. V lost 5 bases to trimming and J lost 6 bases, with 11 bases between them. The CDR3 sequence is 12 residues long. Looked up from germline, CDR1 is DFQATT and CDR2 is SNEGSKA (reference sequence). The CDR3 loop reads CSAGRLINEQFF. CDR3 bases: TGCAGTGCTGGCAGGCTCATCAATGAGCAGTTCTTC.

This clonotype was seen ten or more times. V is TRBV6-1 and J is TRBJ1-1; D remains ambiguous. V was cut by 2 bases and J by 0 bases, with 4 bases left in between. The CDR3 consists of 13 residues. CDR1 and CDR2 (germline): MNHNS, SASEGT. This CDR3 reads CASSETLNTEAFF. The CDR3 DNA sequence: TGTGCCAGCAGTGAAACTCTGAACACTGAAGCTTTCTTT.

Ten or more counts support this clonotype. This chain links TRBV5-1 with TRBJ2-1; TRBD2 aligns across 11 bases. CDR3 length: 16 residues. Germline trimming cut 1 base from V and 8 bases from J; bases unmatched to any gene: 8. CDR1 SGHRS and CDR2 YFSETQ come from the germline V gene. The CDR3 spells CASSLWVAGGPDEQFF. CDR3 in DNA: TGCGCCAGCAGCTTGTGGGTAGCGGGAGGGCCCGATGAGCAGTTCTTC.

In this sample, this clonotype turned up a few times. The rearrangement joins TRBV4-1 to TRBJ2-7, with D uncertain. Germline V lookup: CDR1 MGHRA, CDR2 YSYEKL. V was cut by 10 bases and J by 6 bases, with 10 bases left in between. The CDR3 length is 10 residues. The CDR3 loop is CATRPGEQYF. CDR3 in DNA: TGCGCCACTCGCCCGGGCGAGCAGTACTTC.

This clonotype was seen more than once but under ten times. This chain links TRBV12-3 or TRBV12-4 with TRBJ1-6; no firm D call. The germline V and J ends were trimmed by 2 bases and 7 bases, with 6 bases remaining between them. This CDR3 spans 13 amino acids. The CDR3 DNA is TGTGCCAGCAGTTTATTCGGGAATTCACCCCTCCACTTT. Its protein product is CASSLFGNSPLHF.

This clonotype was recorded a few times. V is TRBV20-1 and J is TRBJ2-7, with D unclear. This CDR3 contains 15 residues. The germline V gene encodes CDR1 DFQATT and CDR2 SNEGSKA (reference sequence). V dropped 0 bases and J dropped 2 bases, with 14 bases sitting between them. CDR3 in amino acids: CSARDPVGWAYEQYF. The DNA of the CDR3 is TGCAGTGCTAGAGATCCCGTGGGCTGGGCCTACGAGCAGTACTTC.

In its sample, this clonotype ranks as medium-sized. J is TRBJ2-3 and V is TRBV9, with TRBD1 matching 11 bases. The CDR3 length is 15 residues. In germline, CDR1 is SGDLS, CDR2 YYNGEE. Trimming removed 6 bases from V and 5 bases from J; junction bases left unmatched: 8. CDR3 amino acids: CASTPGQGAGDTQYF. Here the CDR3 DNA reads TGTGCCAGCACCCCAGGACAGGGGGCAGGAGATACGCAGTATTTT.

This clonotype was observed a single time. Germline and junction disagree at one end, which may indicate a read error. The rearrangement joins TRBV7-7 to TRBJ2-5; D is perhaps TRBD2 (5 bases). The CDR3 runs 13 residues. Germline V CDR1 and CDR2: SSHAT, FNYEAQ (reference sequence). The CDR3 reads CAGSPPGQETQYF. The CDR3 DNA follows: TGTGCCGGCAGCCCCCCGGGGCAAGAGACCCAGTACTTC.

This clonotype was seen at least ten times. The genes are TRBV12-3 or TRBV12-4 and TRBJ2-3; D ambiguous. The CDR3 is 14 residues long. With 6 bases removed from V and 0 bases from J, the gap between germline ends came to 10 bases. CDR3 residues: CASSTGTSTDTQYF. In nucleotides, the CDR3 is TGTGCCAGCAGCACCGGCACTAGCACAGATACGCAGTATTTT.

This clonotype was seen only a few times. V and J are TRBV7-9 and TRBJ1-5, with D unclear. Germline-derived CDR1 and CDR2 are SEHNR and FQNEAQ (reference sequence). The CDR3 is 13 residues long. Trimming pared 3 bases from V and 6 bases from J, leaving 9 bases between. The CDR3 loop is CASSLNAGQPQHF. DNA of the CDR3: TGTGCCAGCAGCTTGAACGCGGGTCAGCCCCAGCATTTT. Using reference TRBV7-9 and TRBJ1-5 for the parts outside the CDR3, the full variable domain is DTGVSQNPRHKITKRGQNVTFRCDPISEHNRLYWYRQTLGQGPEFLTYFQNEAQLEKSRLLSDRFSAERPKGSFSTLEIQRTEQGDSAMYLCASSLNAGQPQHFGDGTRLSIL.

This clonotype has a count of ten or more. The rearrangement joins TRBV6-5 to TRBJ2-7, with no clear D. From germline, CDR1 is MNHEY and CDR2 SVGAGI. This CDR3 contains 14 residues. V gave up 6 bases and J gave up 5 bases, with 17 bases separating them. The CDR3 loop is CASSRSADENEQYF. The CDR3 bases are TGTGCCAGCAGCCGCTCCGCCGACGAGAACGAGCAGTACTTC.

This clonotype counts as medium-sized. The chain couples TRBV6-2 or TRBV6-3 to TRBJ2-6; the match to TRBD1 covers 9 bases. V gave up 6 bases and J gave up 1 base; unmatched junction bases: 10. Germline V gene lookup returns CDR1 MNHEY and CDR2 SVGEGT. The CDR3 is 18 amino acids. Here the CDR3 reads CASSPPGQGLSGANVLTF. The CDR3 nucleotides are TGTGCCAGCAGCCCCCCAGGACAGGGGTTGTCTGGGGCCAACGTCCTGACTTTC.

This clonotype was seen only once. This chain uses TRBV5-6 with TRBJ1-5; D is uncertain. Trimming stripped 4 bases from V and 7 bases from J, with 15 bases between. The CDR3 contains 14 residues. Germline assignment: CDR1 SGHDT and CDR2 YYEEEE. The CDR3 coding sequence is TGTGCCAGCAGCCCTACACCATCCGGACAGCCCCAGCATTTT. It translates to CASSPTPSGQPQHF.

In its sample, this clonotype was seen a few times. The CDR3 protein is CSVRDAGNSPLHF. The CDR3 coding sequence is TGCAGCGTGCGGGACGCCGGCAATTCACCCCTCCACTTT. The chain couples TRBV29-1 to TRBJ1-6; D possibly corresponds to TRBD1 (5 bases). Trimming removed 6 bases at V and 7 bases at J, with 13 bases between. The germline V gene has CDR1 SQVTM and CDR2 ANQGSEA. The CDR3 is made up of 13 amino acids. The full variable domain, in which reference TRBV29-1 and TRBJ1-6 provide the parts outside the CDR3, is SAVISQKPSRDICQRGTSLTIQCQVDSQVTMMFWYRQQPGQSLTLIATANQGSEATYESGFVIDKFPISRPNLTFSTLTVSNMSPEDSSIYLCSVRDAGNSPLHFGNGTRLTVT.

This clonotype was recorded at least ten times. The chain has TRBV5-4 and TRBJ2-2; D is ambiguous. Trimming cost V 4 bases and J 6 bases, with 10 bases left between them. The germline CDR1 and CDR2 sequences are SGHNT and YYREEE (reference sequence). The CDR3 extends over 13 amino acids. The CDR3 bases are TGTGCCAGCAGCCGTGACGTACCCGGGGAGCTGTTTTTT. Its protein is CASSRDVPGELFF. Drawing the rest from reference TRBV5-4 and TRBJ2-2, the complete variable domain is ETGVTQSPTHLIKTRGQQVTLRCSSQSGHNTVSWYQQALGQGPQFIFQYYREEENGRGNFPPRFSGLQFPNYSSELNVNALELDDSALYLCASSRDVPGELFFGEGSRLTVL.

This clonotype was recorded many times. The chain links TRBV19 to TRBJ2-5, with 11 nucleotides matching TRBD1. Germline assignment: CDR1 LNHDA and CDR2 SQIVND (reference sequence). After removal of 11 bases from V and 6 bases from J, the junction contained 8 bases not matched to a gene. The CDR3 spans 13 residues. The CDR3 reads CACAGQGEKTQYF. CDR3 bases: TGTGCCTGCGCGGGACAGGGGGAAAAGACCCAGTACTTC.

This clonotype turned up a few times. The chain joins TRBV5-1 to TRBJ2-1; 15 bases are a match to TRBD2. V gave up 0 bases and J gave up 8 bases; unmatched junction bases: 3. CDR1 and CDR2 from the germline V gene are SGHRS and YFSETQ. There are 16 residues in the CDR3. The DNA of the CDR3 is TGCGCCAGCAGCTTGGTACGGACTAGCGGGGGGGATGAGCAGTTCTTC. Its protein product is CASSLVRTSGGDEQFF.

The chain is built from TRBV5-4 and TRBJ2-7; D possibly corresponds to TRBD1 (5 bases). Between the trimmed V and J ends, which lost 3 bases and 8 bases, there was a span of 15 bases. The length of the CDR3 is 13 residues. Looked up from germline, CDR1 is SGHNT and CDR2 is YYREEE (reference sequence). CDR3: CASSSSRQSQQYF. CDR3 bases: TGTGCCAGCAGCTCATCCCGACAGTCCCAGCAGTACTTC.

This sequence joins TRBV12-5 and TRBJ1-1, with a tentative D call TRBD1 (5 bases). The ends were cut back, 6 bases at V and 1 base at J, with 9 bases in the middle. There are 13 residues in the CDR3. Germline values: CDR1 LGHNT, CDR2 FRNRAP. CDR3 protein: CASGTEPNTEAFF. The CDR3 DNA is TGTGCTAGTGGGACAGAGCCGAACACTGAAGCTTTCTTT.

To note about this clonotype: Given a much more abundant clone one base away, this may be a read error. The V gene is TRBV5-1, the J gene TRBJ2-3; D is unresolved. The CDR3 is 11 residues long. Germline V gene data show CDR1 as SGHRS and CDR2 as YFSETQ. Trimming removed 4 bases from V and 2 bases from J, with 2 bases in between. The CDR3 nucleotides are TGCGCCAGCAGCGACACAGATACGCAGTATTTT. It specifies CASSDTDTQYF. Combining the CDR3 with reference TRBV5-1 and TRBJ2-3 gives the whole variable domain KAGVTQTPRYLIKTRGQQVTLSCSPISGHRSVSWYQQTPGQGLQFLFEYFSETQRNKGNFPGRFSGRQFSNSRSEMNVSTLELGDSALYLCASSDTDTQYFGPGTRLTVL.

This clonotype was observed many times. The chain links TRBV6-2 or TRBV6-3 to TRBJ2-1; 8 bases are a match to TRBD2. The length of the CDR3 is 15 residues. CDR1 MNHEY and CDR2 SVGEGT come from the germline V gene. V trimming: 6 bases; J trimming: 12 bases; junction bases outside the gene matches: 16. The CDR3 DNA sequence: TGTGCCAGCAGATTAGCGGGAACCACAATGAGCTGGCAGTTCTTC. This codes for CASRLAGTTMSWQFF.